The rows below give T cell receptor beta chains drawn from one sample of a study of T cells in localized non-small cell lung cancer. Here immunoSEQ multiplex PCR was the method, and the copy in TCRdb shows in-frame clones only, minus some. Among about 91,000 clones listed, around 90% were seen once. The specimen comprised peripheral blood, sampled before any cancer treatment. Receptor source: a man aged 35 to 69 with stage I squamous cell lung carcinoma. CDR3s include the opening cysteine and the closing phenylalanine or tryptophan. Fields, in order: V gene, clone size, D gene, J gene, CDR3 protein, CDR3 DNA. The D gene is left open where the match is weak. The size entry is marked missing in some rows and otherwise reads once, few, many or a size class.

V: TRBV10-3
size: .
D: .
J: TRBJ1-2
CDR3: CAISVREGYGYTF
DNA: TGTGCCATCAGTGTCAGGGAGGGCTATGGCTACACCTTC

V: TRBV28
size: .
D: .
J: TRBJ1-2
CDR3: CASSTGAYGYTF
DNA: TGTGCCAGCAGTACCGGGGCTTATGGCTACACCTTC

V: TRBV7-9
size: .
D: TRBD2
J: TRBJ2-1
CDR3: CASSTSGGANEQFF
DNA: TGTGCCAGCAGCACCAGCGGGGGGGCCAATGAGCAGTTCTTC

V: TRBV6-1
size: .
D: .
J: TRBJ1-5
CDR3: CASRVMGDQPQHF
DNA: TGTGCCAGCAGGGTAATGGGGGATCAGCCCCAGCATTTT

V: TRBV6-1
size: .
D: .
J: TRBJ2-7
CDR3: CASSEAIPYLQSSYEQYF
DNA: TGTGCCAGCAGTGAAGCCATCCCTTATCTACAAAGCTCCTACGAGCAGTACTTC

V: TRBV18
size: once
D: .
J: TRBJ1-1
CDR3: CASSPQPNTEAFF
DNA: TGTGCCAGCTCACCACAACCGAACACTGAAGCTTTCTTT

V: TRBV5-1
size: .
D: .
J: TRBJ2-3
CDR3: CASSLEANTQYF
DNA: TGCGCCAGCAGCTTGGAAGCAAATACGCAGTATTTT

V: TRBV7-2
size: .
D: .
J: TRBJ2-5
CDR3: CASSLGTQETQYF
DNA: TGTGCCAGCAGCTTAGGGACTCAAGAGACCCAGTACTTC

V: TRBV15
size: .
D: .
J: TRBJ1-1
CDR3: CATSGRDWAEAFF
DNA: TGTGCCACCAGTGGGCGGGATTGGGCTGAAGCTTTCTTT

V: TRBV6-5
size: .
D: .
J: TRBJ1-3
CDR3: CASSLQGSGNTIYF
DNA: TGTGCCAGCAGCTTACAGGGCTCTGGAAACACCATATATTTT

V: TRBV19
size: .
D: TRBD1
J: TRBJ1-2
CDR3: CASSPQGALGGYTF
DNA: TGTGCCAGTAGTCCCCAGGGGGCCTTGGGAGGCTACACCTTC